A single sample is the source of the 18 T cell receptor beta chains below, sequenced in a study of blood T cells in healthy people across ages. Through a sample-barcoded 5' primer and a J-beta primer mix, a second PCR was run for 7 to 11 cycles. One entry per CDR3 protein results from TCRdb running MiXCR on the 5' RACE reads. In the table there are 800,000 to 950,000 distinct CDR3 sequences, roughly 34% of which are singletons. The material sequenced was blood. All receptors derive from a man aged 18 to 30 in good health.

This clonotype was detected only once. A read error may be the cause here, since a much bigger clone is one base away. The V and J genes are TRBV29-1 and TRBJ2-3; possibly TRBD2 for D (6 bases). Trimming removed 3 bases at V and 0 bases at J, with 13 bases between. This CDR3 is 15 amino acids long. From germline, CDR1 is SQVTM and CDR2 ANQGSEA. For the CDR3, the DNA is TGCAGCGTTGATTGGACTACCAAAAGCACAGATACGCAGTATTTT. As protein: CSVDWTTKSTDTQYF.

This clonotype showed up many times. The chain joins TRBV7-2 to TRBJ2-3; D remains unclear. Germline V CDR1 and CDR2: SGHTA, FQGNSA. Trimming took off 2 bases at V and 1 base at J, with 13 bases between the two ends. The length of the CDR3 is 16 residues. The CDR3 coding sequence is TGTGCCAGCAGCTTAAGGAGCCTAAGAGGCACAGATACGCAGTATTTT. Translation gives CASSLRSLRGTDTQYF.

This clonotype has ten or more counts. V gene TRBV14 combines with J gene TRBJ2-3; 10 bases match TRBD2. Trimming at V came to 6 bases and at J to 2 bases, leaving 8 bases not matched to a gene. This CDR3 region has 16 residues. Looked up from germline, CDR1 is SGHDN and CDR2 is FVKESK. The CDR3 region has the DNA TGTGCCAGCAGACCCGGGACTAGCGCATACACAGATACGCAGTATTTT. Encoded protein: CASRPGTSAYTDTQYF.

This clonotype was observed a few times. The chain joins TRBV2 to TRBJ2-2; perhaps TRBD2 as D (6 bases). Trimming took 3 bases from V and 6 from J, leaving 11 bases between them. The CDR3 is 14 amino acids. Germline V gene sequence: CDR1 SNHLY, CDR2 FYNNEI. The CDR3 bases are TGTGCCAGCAGTGACGGGAGTTCGGCCGGGGAGCTGTTTTTT. It specifies CASSDGSSAGELFF. Together with reference TRBV2 and TRBJ2-2, the CDR3 gives the full variable domain: EPEVTQTPSHQVTQMGQEVILRCVPISNHLYFYWYRQILGQKVEFLVSFYNNEISEKSEIFDDQFSVERPDGSNFTLKIRSTKLEDSAMYFCASSDGSSAGELFFGEGSRLTVL.

This clonotype was seen only a few times. The genes are TRBV10-3 and TRBJ2-1, with TRBD1 as a possible D gene (6 bases). Germline V gives CDR1 ENHRY, CDR2 SYGVKD. With 4 bases removed from V and 7 bases from J, the gap between germline ends came to 23 bases. The CDR3 spans 17 residues. CDR3: CAISVREGVATRNEQFF. CDR3 DNA sequence: TGTGCCATCAGTGTTCGAGAGGGGGTAGCTACGAGGAATGAGCAGTTCTTC.

This chain uses TRBV27 with TRBJ1-2; D is possibly TRBD1 (6 bases). This CDR3 contains 14 residues. The germline gives CDR1 MNHEY, CDR2 SMNVEV (reference sequence). The V end lost 8 bases, the J end lost 3 bases, and 16 bases lay between the germline ends. In DNA, the CDR3 is TGTGCCAGCTGGCCTTCGGACAGCTACTATGGCTACACCTTC. This translates into CASWPSDSYYGYTF.

This clonotype was seen a single time. A read error may explain this, as a much larger clone is one base away. The J gene is TRBJ2-1, the V gene TRBV5-1; no firm D call. This CDR3 is built from 17 residues. The V gene lost 0 bases and the J gene lost 2 bases, with 15 bases spanning the gap. CDR1 is SGHRS and CDR2 is YFSETQ in the germline V gene. The CDR3 spells CASSLVSGEPTYNEQFF. The CDR3 coding sequence is TGCGCCAGCAGCTTGGTCTCCGGTGAGCCTACCTACAATGAGCAGTTCTTC.

This sequence joins TRBV4-2 and TRBJ2-1; 10 nucleotides align to TRBD2. The germline V gene has CDR1 LGHNA and CDR2 YNFKEQ. Unmatched junction bases numbered 9, after V lost 1 base and J lost 9 bases. The CDR3 is 16 residues long. CDR3 nucleotide sequence: TGTGCCAGCAGCCAAGGGAGCGGGGGGGCCTTTGGTGAGCAGTTCTTC. Encoded protein: CASSQGSGGAFGEQFF.

Comments on this clonotype: A much larger clone differs by one base, so this may be a read error. The rearrangement joins TRBV5-1 to TRBJ1-1; no clear D. This CDR3 comprises 14 residues. Germline CDR1 reads SGHRS; CDR2 reads YFSETQ. Trimming stripped 4 bases from V and 1 base from J, with 11 bases between. The CDR3 nucleotides are TGCGCCAGCAGCCCCGGACGGAGGAACACTGAAGCTTTCTTT. Protein product: CASSPGRRNTEAFF.

This chain uses TRBV6-6 with TRBJ1-2; unclear D gene. V was cut by 7 bases and J by 0 bases, with 12 bases left in between. This CDR3 has 14 amino acids. CDR1 and CDR2 from the germline V gene are MNHNY and SVGAGI (reference sequence). The CDR3 protein is CASTVTPANYGYTF. The DNA of the CDR3 is TGTGCCAGCACCGTGACACCCGCTAACTATGGCTACACCTTC.

This sequence joins TRBV29-1 and TRBJ1-1, with D unresolved. The CDR3 runs 24 residues. Trimming removed 6 bases from V and 4 bases from J, with 48 bases in between. In germline, CDR1 is SQVTM, CDR2 ANQGSEA. The CDR3 reads CSVNVVHRPILGVESTAWGTEAFF. Written as DNA, the CDR3 is TGCAGCGTCAACGTAGTACACCGACCTATTTTAGGTGTGGAATCCACCGCTTGGGGCACTGAAGCTTTCTTT.

J is TRBJ2-7 and V is TRBV9; the D is unclear. The DNA end favors TRBJ2-5, so the J call may be wrong. From germline, CDR1 is SGDLS and CDR2 YYNGEE. The CDR3 contains 14 residues. This CDR3 reads CASSVATARETQYF. The CDR3 nucleotides read TGTGCCAGCAGCGTAGCTACGGCAAGGGAGACCCAGTACTTC.

This clonotype was counted between two and nine times. The J gene is TRBJ2-7, the V gene TRBV5-1; 10 bases match TRBD2. Looked up from germline, CDR1 is SGHRS and CDR2 is YFSETQ. This CDR3 comprises 16 residues. The junction had 10 bases not matched to a gene; V was cut back by 6 bases and J by 1 base. Here the CDR3 reads CASTRTGTSASYEQYF. The CDR3 coding sequence is TGCGCCAGCACCCGGACGGGGACTAGCGCGTCCTACGAGCAGTACTTC. Complete variable domain (other parts from reference TRBV5-1 and TRBJ2-7): KAGVTQTPRYLIKTRGQQVTLSCSPISGHRSVSWYQQTPGQGLQFLFEYFSETQRNKGNFPGRFSGRQFSNSRSEMNVSTLELGDSALYLCASTRTGTSASYEQYFGPGTRLTVT.

This clonotype has just a few counts. The rearrangement links TRBV20-1 to TRBJ1-1; D not resolved. V gave up 0 bases and J gave up 5 bases, with 10 bases separating them. Germline V gives CDR1 DFQATT, CDR2 SNEGSKA (reference sequence). The CDR3 totals 13 residues. The CDR3 loop reads CSARDPERTEAFF. The CDR3 region has the DNA TGCAGTGCTAGAGACCCCGAGAGGACTGAAGCTTTCTTT.

In this sample, this clonotype turned up a few times. This chain connects TRBV4-2 to TRBJ2-3; D not resolved. V was trimmed by 0 bases and J by 3 bases, leaving 10 bases between them. The CDR3 is 15 amino acids. The germline gives CDR1 LGHNA, CDR2 YNFKEQ. The CDR3 here is CASSQDRRITDTQYF. The CDR3 DNA sequence: TGTGCCAGCAGCCAAGATCGTCGGATTACAGATACGCAGTATTTT.

This clonotype showed up just once. CDR3 region: CASSGGGAAYNEQFF. The DNA of the CDR3 is TGTGCCAGCAGCGGCGGGGGGGCGGCCTACAATGAGCAGTTCTTC. V is TRBV9 and J is TRBJ2-1; 9 bases align to TRBD2. Germline V gene data show CDR1 as SGDLS and CDR2 as YYNGEE. Unmatched junction bases numbered 3, after V lost 3 bases and J lost 2 bases. This CDR3 comprises 15 residues.

A few counts support this clonotype. The rearrangement joins TRBV7-2 to TRBJ2-5; D gene ambiguous. Trimming removed 2 bases from V and 11 bases from J, with 12 bases in between. The V gene's germline CDR1 is SGHTA and CDR2 FQGNSA. CDR3 length equals 12 residues. The CDR3 spells CASSLPLGEQYF. As DNA, the CDR3 is TGTGCCAGCAGCTTACCCCTAGGAGAGCAGTACTTC. Based on the CDR3 plus reference TRBV7-2 and TRBJ2-5, the full variable domain is GAGVSQSPSNKVTEKGKDVELRCDPISGHTALYWYRQSLGQGLEFLIYFQGNSAPDKSGLPSDRFSAERTGGSVSTLTIQRTQQEDSAVYLCASSLPLGEQYFGPGTRLLVL.

This clonotype has a handful of counts. The CDR3 sequence: CASSQLPPGQGWGAFF. The CDR3 DNA reads as TGTGCCAGCAGTCAACTCCCCCCGGGACAGGGCTGGGGGGCTTTCTTT. The chain carries TRBV12-3 or TRBV12-4 and TRBJ1-1; 9 bases agree with TRBD1. V trimming: 5 bases; J trimming: 11 bases; junction bases outside the gene matches: 18. The CDR3 extends over 16 amino acids.